One and the same sample provided the 4 T cell receptor beta chains below, sequenced in a study of MAIT cells during Salmonella Paratyphi A infection. MiXCR was run by TCRdb on the 5' RACE reads, yielding one entry per CDR3 protein. The table has a few hundred distinct CDR3 sequences, 39% seen once. The time point here: healthy control second sampling, 21 days after first. Valpha7.2+ CD161+ T cells were sorted by flow cytometry as MAIT cells. What was sequenced was MAIT cells from PBMCs. The receptors originated from an adult in good health.

This clonotype is labeled large. V and J are TRBV6-4 and TRBJ2-1, with 12 bases identical to TRBD2. The germline V gene encodes CDR1 MRHNA and CDR2 SNTAGT. The V segment lost 4 bases and the J segment 7 bases; nucleotides outside the gene matches: 5. This CDR3 is 15 amino acids long. The CDR3 DNA is TGTGCCAGCAGTGCGACTAGCGGGAGCGGAAATGAGCAGTTCTTC. As protein: CASSATSGSGNEQFF.

In its sample, this clonotype is large (0.1 to 1%). The chain recombines TRBV6-2 or TRBV6-3 with TRBJ2-3; D unresolved. The CDR3 is 13 amino acids. From germline, CDR1 is MNHEY and CDR2 SVGEGT. V lost 0 bases and J 0 bases, leaving 1 base between the germline ends. CDR3 residues: CASSYSSTDTQYF. CDR3 nucleotides: TGTGCCAGCAGTTACTCTAGCACAGATACGCAGTATTTT.

Only a few counts were recorded for this clonotype. J is TRBJ2-5 and V is TRBV20-1; 7 nucleotides match TRBD1. Germline loops: CDR1 DFQATT, CDR2 SNEGSKA (reference sequence). The CDR3 length is 13 residues. The CDR3 bases are TGCATGGCAGGGGGACCGTACCAAGAGACCCAGTACTTC. This gives the protein CMAGGPYQETQYF.

On this clonotype itself: This is likely a read error, given that the CDR3 carries no conserved phenylalanine or tryptophan at its end. The limits of the CDR3 on the DNA are not certain, so only TCRdb's listed CDR3 is given. The CDR3 loop reads CASSYKDSGANVMTL. The chain has TRBV6-2 or TRBV6-3 and TRBJ2-6. The CDR3 comprises 15 residues, both ends counted. Germline CDR1 and CDR2: MNHEY and SVGEGT.